This T cell receptor beta chain stems from a study of cytomegalovirus exposure and HLA in healthy donors. Study summary: Drawn from HLA-typed donors, about 82 million unique TCRs were held in an early data release. Findings and limits, study-wide: A missense DCLRE1C variant was associated with V- and J-gene trimming of TCR beta chains in a later analysis, and an independent cohort replicated the association. Per published accounts, TCR beta sequences correctly predicted the HLA-A and HLA-B alleles of most subjects. In vitro assays verified that a few CMV-associated chains recognized CMV antigens specifically.

As concerns this clone: Its antigen is not identified.

The CDR3 runs 15 residues. Germline CDR1 is SGHDN and CDR2 is FVKESK. V was cut by 3 bases and J by 0 bases, with 6 bases left in between. In the PCR, 60 Vbeta and 13 Jbeta primers were used. The method was immunoSEQ multiplex PCR; TCRdb's version includes in-frame clones alone and lacks a portion of them. The data contain just over 150,000 clones, roughly 82% of them singletons. The rearrangement links TRBV14 to TRBJ1-6; no reliable D call. The material sequenced was PBMCs. The receptor was isolated from a middle-aged man in good health and CMV-seropositive. The CDR3: CASSHQFSYNSPLHF. CDR3 nucleotide sequence: TGTGCCAGCAGCCATCAATTCTCCTATAATTCACCCCTCCACTTT.